Each of the 32 T cell receptor beta chains below was sequenced from the same sample in a study of blood T cells in healthy people across ages. Sample-barcoded 5' priming and a J-beta primer mix drove a second PCR of roughly 7 to 11 cycles. TCRdb reanalysed the 5' RACE reads using MiXCR and keeps one entry per CDR3 protein. The sample consists of 380,000 or so distinct CDR3 sequences, approximately 47% of them appearing once. The material sequenced was blood. The receptor source for this set is a man in his sixties in good health.

The chain employs TRBV6-2 or TRBV6-3 and TRBJ2-7; 10 bases are shared with TRBD2. Trimming took 5 bases from V and 1 from J; bases not matched to a gene: 5. CDR1 and CDR2 from the germline V gene are MNHEY and SVGEGT. The length of the CDR3 is 15 residues. In DNA form, the CDR3 reads TGTGCCAGCAGTGGCCCGGGACTAGCGTCCTACGAGCAGTACTTC. Translating it yields CASSGPGLASYEQYF.

This clonotype is a singleton in its sample. The V and J genes are TRBV12-3 or TRBV12-4 and TRBJ2-7; D is perhaps TRBD1 (5 bases). The length of the CDR3 is 14 residues. With 5 bases removed from V and 0 bases from J, the gap between germline ends came to 11 bases. The CDR3 DNA reads TGTGCCAGCAGTAGGACAACAAGCTCCTACGAGCAGTACTTC. It yields the protein CASSRTTSSYEQYF.

This chain uses TRBV6-6 with TRBJ1-4; 9 bases align to TRBD1. Germline trimming cut 4 bases from V and 2 bases from J; bases unmatched to any gene: 2. The CDR3 is 15 residues long. CDR1 MNHNY and CDR2 SVGAGI come from the germline V gene (reference sequence). The CDR3 region has the DNA TGTGCCAGCAGTTTTACAGGGGGCACTAATGAAAAACTGTTTTTT. Protein: CASSFTGGTNEKLFF.

The V call is TRBV28, the J call TRBJ2-3; D is ambiguous. Trimming stripped 1 base from V and 7 bases from J, with 9 bases between. Germline V gives CDR1 MDHEN, CDR2 SYDVKM. The CDR3 runs to 13 residues. The DNA of the CDR3 is TGTGCCAGCAGTTTATATGTGCGGAATACGCAGTATTTT. Amino acids: CASSLYVRNTQYF.

The rearrangement links TRBV29-1 to TRBJ2-7, with TRBD1 matching over 7 bases. Germline loops: CDR1 SQVTM, CDR2 ANQGSEA. The ends lost 4 bases at V and 3 bases at J; junction bases unmatched: 3. The CDR3 has 12 residues. CDR3: CSVGGQDYEQYF. The DNA of the CDR3 is TGCAGCGTTGGAGGACAGGACTACGAGCAGTACTTC.

The chain combines TRBV7-2 with TRBJ2-7, with 7 positions matching TRBD1. V dropped 6 bases and J dropped 6; count of bases not matched to a gene: 5. This CDR3 is built from 12 residues. Germline loops: CDR1 SGHTA, CDR2 FQGNSA. The CDR3 nucleotides are TGTGCCAGCAGTCTTAACAGGGGCGAGCAGTACTTC. Its protein is CASSLNRGEQYF.

This clonotype was seen a few times. This rearrangement joins TRBV29-1 to TRBJ1-1; 9 bases line up with TRBD1. CDR3 length: 14 amino acids. Trimming took 4 bases from V and 1 from J; bases not matched to a gene: 4. Germline V gene sequence: CDR1 SQVTM, CDR2 ANQGSEA. The CDR3 DNA reads as TGCAGCGTTGCTCCGGGACAGGGGAACACTGAAGCTTTCTTT. This gives the protein CSVAPGQGNTEAFF.

This clonotype was recorded many times. The gene calls are TRBV14 and TRBJ2-1; D gene unclear. This CDR3 is 14 amino acids long. The germline V gene encodes CDR1 SGHDN and CDR2 FVKESK. V gave up 1 base and J gave up 4 bases, with 8 bases separating them. The CDR3, as DNA: TGTGCCAGCAGCCAAGTCGAGAGTTACAATGAGCAGTTCTTC. Protein product: CASSQVESYNEQFF.

This clonotype was counted only a few times. CDR3 in DNA: TGTGCCAGCAGCCAAGATCGGGTCTACGAGCAGTACTTC. This sequence encodes CASSQDRVYEQYF. The chain couples TRBV4-2 to TRBJ2-7; unclear D gene. Per germline, CDR1 LGHNA and CDR2 YNFKEQ. This CDR3 region has 13 residues. Trimming took off 0 bases at V and 3 bases at J, with 6 bases between the two ends.

This rearrangement joins TRBV2 to TRBJ2-3; 10 positions agree with TRBD2. The V and J ends lost 4 bases and 3 bases, in that order; junction bases with no gene match: 7. CDR3 length: 16 amino acids. Germline V lookup: CDR1 SNHLY, CDR2 FYNNEI. The CDR3 DNA reads TGTGCCAGCAGTGGGTCAATAGCGGGGGGTACAGATACGCAGTATTTT. It yields the protein CASSGSIAGGTDTQYF.

This rearrangement joins TRBV5-1 to TRBJ2-1, with no clear D. The closer fit of TRBJ2-7 to the DNA end suggests the J call may be wrong. The CDR3 loop spans 15 amino acids. The germline V gene encodes CDR1 SGHRS and CDR2 YFSETQ. CDR3 protein: CASSLVRSSYNEQYF. The DNA of the CDR3 is TGCGCCAGCAGCTTGGTCAGGAGCTCCTACAATGAGCAGTACTTC.

The chain is built from TRBV6-6 and TRBJ1-2; D is undetermined. The V end was cut by 6 bases, the J end by 3 bases, with 5 bases between. Germline V gene sequence: CDR1 MNHNY, CDR2 SVGAGI (reference sequence). CDR3 size: 11 residues. CDR3 loop: CASRKDYGYTF. The CDR3, as DNA: TGTGCCAGCAGGAAGGACTATGGCTACACCTTC.

V usage is TRBV25-1 and J usage is TRBJ1-6; D might be TRBD1 (6 bases). This CDR3 has 15 residues. Trimming removed 2 bases at V and 6 bases at J, with 11 bases between. Germline lookup yields CDR1 MGHDK and CDR2 SYGVNS. Here the CDR3 reads CASSEDRLPNSPLHF. The CDR3 DNA sequence: TGTGCCAGCAGTGAAGACAGGCTCCCTAATTCACCCCTCCACTTT.

This clonotype was picked up one time. V gene TRBV29-1 combines with J gene TRBJ2-3; 13 positions match TRBD2. Per germline, CDR1 SQVTM and CDR2 ANQGSEA. The V segment lost 4 bases and the J segment 4 bases; nucleotides outside the gene matches: 5. The length of the CDR3 is 15 residues. The CDR3 spells CSVGTSGSTADTQYF. The CDR3 DNA follows: TGCAGCGTTGGGACTAGCGGGAGTACAGCAGATACGCAGTATTTT.

The chain links TRBV7-9 to TRBJ2-7; tentatively, D is TRBD1 (6 bases). There are 16 residues in the CDR3. From germline, CDR1 is SEHNR and CDR2 FQNEAQ (reference sequence). V was shortened by 5 bases and J by 0 bases, with 17 bases between the two germline ends. This CDR3 is CASSPGWGHLSYEQYF. The CDR3 DNA is TGTGCCAGCAGCCCGGGCTGGGGGCACCTCTCCTACGAGCAGTACTTC.

With respect to this clonotype: The junction and the germline gene differ at one end; a read error may be behind it. This chain links TRBV7-2 with TRBJ2-4, with TRBD2 identical over 9 bases. The J call may be incorrect, as the DNA end agrees better with TRBJ2-7. The CDR3 runs 14 residues. Germline CDR1 SGHTA, CDR2 FQGNSA. The CDR3 loop reads CACSLVSREGEQYF. DNA of the CDR3: TGTGCCTGCAGCTTAGTTTCGCGGGAGGGCGAGCAGTACTTC.

Written as DNA, the CDR3 is TGTGCCAGCAGCTCCCCCATCCGGGAGCAGTACTTC. As protein: CASSSPIREQYF. The J gene is TRBJ2-7, the V gene TRBV5-6; D is unresolved. Deletions cut 3 bases from V and 7 bases from J, with 11 bases between. Germline values: CDR1 SGHDT, CDR2 YYEEEE. CDR3 length: 12 residues. Using reference TRBV5-6 and TRBJ2-7 for the parts outside the CDR3, the full variable domain is DAGVTQSPTHLIKTRGQQVTLRCSPKSGHDTVSWYQQALGQGPQFIFQYYEEEERQRGNFPDRFSGHQFPNYSSELNVNALLLGDSALYLCASSSPIREQYFGPGTRLTVT.

J is TRBJ1-6 and V is TRBV7-6; 7 positions agree with TRBD1. CDR1 is SGHVS and CDR2 is FNYEAQ in the germline V gene. The length of the CDR3 is 15 residues. With V trimmed by 5 bases and J by 3 bases, 4 bases remained unmatched. CDR3 region: CASSPAGGYNSPLHF. In nucleotides, the CDR3 is TGTGCCAGCAGCCCAGCAGGGGGCTATAATTCACCCCTCCACTTT.

The J gene is TRBJ2-7, the V gene TRBV7-9; D is ambiguous. The CDR3 runs to 13 residues. The germline V gene encodes CDR1 SEHNR and CDR2 FQNEAQ (reference sequence). V lost 4 bases and J 6 bases, leaving 13 bases between the germline ends. The CDR3 sequence is CASSYLQDGEQYF. The CDR3 nucleotides read TGTGCCAGCAGCTATTTGCAGGACGGCGAGCAGTACTTC. Combining the CDR3 with reference TRBV7-9 and TRBJ2-7 gives the whole variable domain DTGVSQNPRHKITKRGQNVTFRCDPISEHNRLYWYRQTLGQGPEFLTYFQNEAQLEKSRLLSDRFSAERPKGSFSTLEIQRTEQGDSAMYLCASSYLQDGEQYFGPGTRLTVT.

Of note for this clonotype: Compared with germline, one end of the junction differs, possibly owing to a read error. The V call is TRBV7-2, the J call TRBJ2-5, with TRBD2 matching over 10 bases. The J call may be in error: the DNA end matches TRBJ2-7 better. The germline CDR1 and CDR2 sequences are SGHTA and FQGNSA. CDR3 size: 17 residues. DNA of the CDR3: TGTGCCGGCAGTTTATCCCGTCCGGGAGCGGGAGGGGACGAGCAGTACTTC. It yields the protein CAGSLSRPGAGGDEQYF.

For the CDR3, the DNA is TGTGCCAGCAGCCAACGGGGCAGGCAATCCTACGAGCAGTACTTC. Its protein is CASSQRGRQSYEQYF. The chain has TRBV7-2 and TRBJ2-7, with D tentatively TRBD1 or TRBD2 (5 bases each). The CDR3 has 15 amino acids. Germline V CDR1 and CDR2: SGHTA, FQGNSA. Trimming pared 5 bases from V and 1 base from J, leaving 15 bases between.

This rearrangement joins TRBV10-3 to TRBJ2-1, with 9 bases lining up with TRBD1. This CDR3 is built from 16 residues. After removal of 3 bases from V and 7 bases from J, the junction contained 10 bases not matched to a gene. Germline CDR1 ENHRY, CDR2 SYGVKD. Here the CDR3 reads CAISDIWDREQNEQFF. CDR3 nucleotides: TGTGCCATCAGTGATATATGGGACAGGGAGCAAAATGAGCAGTTCTTC.

This clonotype was detected once. This sequence joins TRBV20-1 and TRBJ2-2; 10 bases fit TRBD2. J was trimmed by 1 base and V by 5 bases; bases with no gene match: 1. This CDR3 spans 14 amino acids. Germline loops: CDR1 DFQATT, CDR2 SNEGSKA (reference sequence). The CDR3 DNA reads TGCAGTGCTGCTAGCGGGAGGAACACCGGGGAGCTGTTTTTT. Protein product: CSAASGRNTGELFF.

This chain uses TRBV15 with TRBJ2-1; possible D gene TRBD2, 6 bases. Trimming shortened V by 0 bases and J by 3 bases, and 12 bases separated the two germline ends. The V gene's germline CDR1 is LNHNV and CDR2 YYDKDF (reference sequence). CDR3 length: 16 residues. The CDR3 DNA sequence: TGTGCCACCAGCAGAGAGACAGCGGGTGTCTACAATGAGCAGTTCTTC. This gives the protein CATSRETAGVYNEQFF.

Many counts were recorded for this clonotype. The chain recombines TRBV29-1 with TRBJ2-1, with a possible D match to TRBD1 (6 bases). The CDR3 has 14 amino acids. The V and J ends lost 5 bases and 4 bases respectively, with 15 bases between them. Looked up from germline, CDR1 is SQVTM and CDR2 is ANQGSEA. The CDR3 loop reads CSVQNRVQYNEQFF. In DNA form, the CDR3 reads TGCAGCGTTCAAAACAGGGTCCAGTACAATGAGCAGTTCTTC.

V is TRBV20-1 and J is TRBJ2-1, with D perhaps TRBD2 (6 bases). From germline, CDR1 is DFQATT and CDR2 SNEGSKA (reference sequence). The CDR3 extends over 15 amino acids. Deletions cut 6 bases from V and 7 bases from J, with 22 bases between. This CDR3 is CSAAGSQGNGNEQFF. In nucleotides, the CDR3 is TGCAGTGCCGCCGGGAGTCAGGGTAACGGGAATGAGCAGTTCTTC.

The chain joins TRBV27 to TRBJ1-1; 8 bases are a match to TRBD1. Looked up from germline, CDR1 is MNHEY and CDR2 is SMNVEV (reference sequence). This CDR3 has 16 amino acids. Trimming removed 5 bases from V and 1 base from J; junction bases left unmatched: 9. The CDR3 here is CASSPRQGRGNTEAFF. The CDR3 region has the DNA TGTGCCAGCAGTCCACGACAGGGGCGGGGGAACACTGAAGCTTTCTTT.

This clonotype was counted at least ten times. The chain uses TRBV7-2 and TRBJ2-3; possibly TRBD2 for D (5 bases). Trimming took 5 bases from V and 4 from J, leaving 16 bases between them. Looked up from germline, CDR1 is SGHTA and CDR2 is FQGNSA. CDR3 length: 15 amino acids. The CDR3: CASSPSAERADTQYF. CDR3 coding DNA: TGTGCCAGCAGCCCCTCGGCGGAGAGGGCAGATACGCAGTATTTT.

This chain uses TRBV5-1 with TRBJ2-7; D possibly corresponds to TRBD2 (6 bases). This CDR3 is built from 14 residues. In germline, CDR1 is SGHRS, CDR2 YFSETQ. The V end lost 0 bases, the J end lost 3 bases, and 10 bases lay between the germline ends. The CDR3 nucleotides are TGCGCCAGCAGCTTGGGGGGGGAGATCTACGAGCAGTACTTC. It encodes CASSLGGEIYEQYF. The full variable domain, completed using reference TRBV5-1 and TRBJ2-7, is KAGVTQTPRYLIKTRGQQVTLSCSPISGHRSVSWYQQTPGQGLQFLFEYFSETQRNKGNFPGRFSGRQFSNSRSEMNVSTLELGDSALYLCASSLGGEIYEQYFGPGTRLTVT.

The genes are TRBV13 and TRBJ2-4; no definite D call. The germline V and J ends were trimmed by 4 bases and 0 bases, with 10 bases remaining between them. Germline assignment: CDR1 PRHDT and CDR2 FYEKMQ (reference sequence). The CDR3 has 15 amino acids. The CDR3 region has the DNA TGTGCCAGCAGCTATGGACGGCTAGCCAAAAACATTCAGTACTTC. It encodes CASSYGRLAKNIQYF. Complete variable domain (other parts from reference TRBV13 and TRBJ2-4): AAGVIQSPRHLIKEKRETATLKCYPIPRHDTVYWYQQGPGQDPQFLISFYEKMQSDKGSIPDRFSAQQFSDYHSELNMSSLELGDSALYFCASSYGRLAKNIQYFGAGTRLSVL.

The genes are TRBV6-6 and TRBJ1-2, with D uncertain. The CDR3 is made up of 14 amino acids. Trimming removed 6 bases at V and 2 bases at J, with 13 bases between. Germline CDR1 is MNHNY and CDR2 is SVGAGI (reference sequence). The CDR3 spells CASRLPGGNYGYTF. In DNA form, the CDR3 reads TGTGCCAGCAGGCTACCGGGTGGGAACTATGGCTACACCTTC.

This clonotype was detected many times. The V call is TRBV3-1, the J call TRBJ2-3, with TRBD2 matching 11 bases. The length of the CDR3 is 15 residues. From germline, CDR1 is LGHDT and CDR2 YNNKEL (reference sequence). V gave up 1 base and J gave up 5 bases; unmatched junction bases: 2. The CDR3 DNA follows: TGTGCCAGCAGCCAAGGACTAGCGGGATTAGATACGCAGTATTTT. It yields the protein CASSQGLAGLDTQYF.